The clone carrying this T cell receptor beta chain has just one count. Germline assignment: CDR1 SGHNT and CDR2 YYREEE (reference sequence). The CDR3 totals 16 residues. J was trimmed by 4 bases and V by 4 bases; bases with no gene match: 11. This record comes from a study of shared clonotypes between healthy human individuals. At deep level, the assay was performed. Each unsorted PBMC replicate got 300 ng genomic DNA, tens of thousands of genomes. Authors' methods: With immunoSEQ giving junction-only sequences and no quality scores, filtering differed. Data came from immunoSEQ multiplex PCR; TCRdb stores just in-frame clones and leaves some out. The D gene and trimming were derived from the DNA, and the V and J assignments and clone size from that table. This sample has about 460,000 clones, with 70% to 80% found just once.

The chain recombines TRBV5-4 with TRBJ2-3, with 8 bases matching TRBD2. The sequencing sample was made of PBMCs. This receptor was obtained from a woman aged 40 to 55 in good health. Some clones in this sample may be carry-over from other donors' samples. CDR3 sequence: CASSPQTSVKADTQYF. CDR3 DNA sequence: TGTGCCAGCAGCCCCCAGACTAGCGTGAAGGCAGATACGCAGTATTTT.